There are a few counts of the clone carrying this T cell receptor beta chain. Its antigen is currently unknown. This CDR3 has 13 amino acids. Germline assignment: CDR1 MGHRA and CDR2 YSYEKL. Trimming cost V 3 bases and J 5 bases; bases outside gene matches: 2. All donors came from Russia, were Caucasian and healthy, and spanned ages roughly 6 to 95. It was around 10 milliliters of peripheral blood that were drawn from each donor. Isolated PBMCs totaled at least 7 million in each sample. These data are taken from a study of blood T cells in healthy people across ages. Findings and limits, study-wide: Samples with more naive T cells showed higher observed beta diversity.

With a J-beta primer mix and a sample-barcoded 5' primer, a second PCR ran roughly 6 to 11 cycles. In TCRdb, the 5' RACE reads were re-called with MiXCR into one record per CDR3 protein. The sample has approximately 2,000,000 distinct CDR3 sequences; around 42% are singletons. The sample was blood. This TCR was recovered from a human donor in good health. The chain joins TRBV4-1 to TRBJ1-1, with 8 nucleotides matching TRBD1. The CDR3 region has the DNA TGCGCCAGCAGCCAGACAGGGGTTACTGAAGCTTTCTTT. It encodes CASSQTGVTEAFF.